This T cell receptor (beta chain) is from a study of Graves' ophthalmopathy and Graves' hyperthyroidism. General study findings and limits: Blood samples also showed most expanded thyroid clonotypes exceeding 0.001 frequency. Prediction of ophthalmopathy progression reached 70.59% sensitivity and around 75% specificity.

At least ten counts were recorded for this clonotype. Its antigen is still unknown. Stable hyperthyroid donors showed no ophthalmopathy during 18 months follow-up. For repertoire sequencing, the TCR beta CDR3 regions were amplified from RNA transcripts. Second-round multiplex PCR followed a first-round RT-PCR using HTBI primers. TCRdb processed the multiplex PCR reads anew with MiXCR; each CDR3 protein has one entry. Of hundreds of thousands of distinct CDR3 sequences in the sample, around 21% were seen once. This CDR3 spans 13 amino acids. The ends were cut back, 6 bases at V and 6 bases at J, with 11 bases in the middle. Germline CDR1 is SGHDN and CDR2 is FVKESK.

The sequence was obtained from a young woman with stable Graves' hyperthyroidism. Sequencing input: peripheral blood. The chain is built from TRBV14 and TRBJ2-2, with a weak D call TRBD1 (6 bases). Written as DNA, the CDR3 is TGTGCCAGCAGGAAACAGGGTCCCGGGGAGCTGTTTTTT. Protein: CASRKQGPGELFF.